These 27 T cell receptor beta chains came from one sample sequenced in a study of blood T cell repertoires in COVID-19. Libraries were prepared by immunoSEQ multiplex PCR; TCRdb keeps only in-frame clonotypes and omits some of them. The sample includes 270,000 or so clones, around nine tenths of them seen just once. Sample: PBMCs or T cells enriched from blood (not recorded which). The receptor set was obtained from a young woman who had recovered from COVID-19.

This clone turned up a few times. The V and J genes are TRBV6-2 or TRBV6-3 and TRBJ1-5, with TRBD1 as a possible D gene (5 bases). Germline V gene sequence: CDR1 MNHEY, CDR2 SVGEGT. The CDR3 length is 15 residues. V was pared by 7 bases and J by 4 bases, with 17 bases between. The CDR3 spells CASNYVRTQNQPQHF. The CDR3 nucleotides read TGTGCCAGCAATTATGTCCGGACACAAAATCAGCCCCAGCATTTT.

The chain links TRBV4-3 to TRBJ2-1; D remains ambiguous. The V end was cut by 0 bases, the J end by 3 bases, with 6 bases between. CDR3 length equals 14 residues. CDR1 is LGHNA, CDR2 YSLEER, per germline. The CDR3 DNA sequence: TGCGCCAGCAGCCAAGATTTCAGCTACAATGAGCAGTTCTTC. Its protein is CASSQDFSYNEQFF.

As concerns this clone: This sample also contains other DNA sequences that code for the same CDR3. The rearrangement links TRBV5-1 to TRBJ1-6; 7 bases are a match to TRBD1. With V trimmed by 4 bases and J by 7 bases, 5 bases remained unmatched. The CDR3 is made up of 14 amino acids. The germline V gene encodes CDR1 SGHRS and CDR2 YFSETQ. In DNA, the CDR3 is TGCGCCAGCAGCCTAGGGACAGTAAATTCACCCCTCCACTTT. Its translation is CASSLGTVNSPLHF.

On this clone: At one of its ends the junction is not consistent with the germline gene, which may arise from a read error. The V gene is TRBV2, the J gene TRBJ2-1, with TRBD1 matching 10 bases. Germline CDR1 reads SNHLY; CDR2 reads FYNNEI. CDR3 length: 15 amino acids. The DNA of the CDR3 is TGTGCCAGCAGCGAAGACAGGGGGCTGTACAATGAGCAGTTCTTC. It codes for CASSEDRGLYNEQFF.

V is TRBV20-1 and J is TRBJ2-5; D unresolved. The ends were cut back, 3 bases at V and 1 base at J, with 9 bases in the middle. CDR1 is DFQATT, CDR2 SNEGSKA, per germline (reference sequence). The CDR3 consists of 13 residues. CDR3 DNA: TGCAGTGCTAGTCACCAGTTCCAAGAGACCCAGTACTTC. Amino acids: CSASHQFQETQYF.

The V and J genes are TRBV7-9 and TRBJ2-2, with TRBD2 as a possible D gene (7 bases). Per germline, CDR1 SEHNR and CDR2 FQNEAQ (reference sequence). V was trimmed by 3 bases and J by 4 bases, leaving 15 bases between them. The CDR3 extends over 16 amino acids. The CDR3 region has the DNA TGTGCCAGCAGCTTCGACAGGCTAGCGGTCACCGGGGAGCTGTTTTTT. Translating it yields CASSFDRLAVTGELFF.

This chain uses TRBV3-1 (or the pseudogene TRBV3-2) with TRBJ2-1; possibly TRBD1 for D (6 bases). Germline-derived CDR1 and CDR2 are LGHDT and YNNKEL (reference sequence). V dropped 0 bases and J dropped 10 bases, with 16 bases sitting between them. There are 15 residues in the CDR3. Written as DNA, the CDR3 is TGTGCCAGCAGCCAAGATCTTACAGGGACCAGAGAGCAGTTCTTC. Translating gives CASSQDLTGTREQFF.

The V gene is TRBV19, the J gene TRBJ1-2; D gene ambiguous. Trimming stripped 3 bases from V and 0 bases from J, with 11 bases between. This CDR3 comprises 15 residues. Germline lookup yields CDR1 LNHDA and CDR2 SQIVND (reference sequence). CDR3 DNA sequence: TGTGCCAGTAGTATCGACGAGGCGGCTAACTATGGCTACACCTTC. Protein: CASSIDEAANYGYTF. Variable domain in full (rest from reference TRBV19 and TRBJ1-2): DGGITQSPKYLFRKEGQNVTLSCEQNLNHDAMYWYRQDPGQGLRLIYYSQIVNDFQKGDIAEGYSVSREKKESFPLTVTSAQKNPTAFYLCASSIDEAANYGYTFGSGTRLTVV.

The chain employs TRBV19 and TRBJ1-2; D remains unclear. The CDR3 extends over 14 amino acids. V was pared by 7 bases and J by 3 bases, with 15 bases between. Germline loops: CDR1 LNHDA, CDR2 SQIVND (reference sequence). The CDR3: CASTPGGQHYGYTF. In nucleotides, the CDR3 is TGTGCCAGTACCCCGGGAGGGCAGCACTATGGCTACACCTTC.

The V gene is TRBV2, the J gene TRBJ1-2, with 7 nucleotides matching TRBD1. This CDR3 contains 13 residues. V gave up 7 bases and J gave up 5 bases; unmatched junction bases: 7. Germline V gene sequence: CDR1 SNHLY, CDR2 FYNNEI. In DNA form, the CDR3 reads TGTGCCAGCACTATGGGACAGTATTATGGCTACACCTTC. The encoded protein is CASTMGQYYGYTF. Variable domain in full (rest from reference TRBV2 and TRBJ1-2): EPEVTQTPSHQVTQMGQEVILRCVPISNHLYFYWYRQILGQKVEFLVSFYNNEISEKSEIFDDQFSVERPDGSNFTLKIRSTKLEDSAMYFCASTMGQYYGYTFGSGTRLTVV.

This clone appeared many times. V is TRBV29-1 and J is TRBJ1-2; no reliable D call. V was cut by 2 bases and J by 8 bases, with 21 bases left in between. CDR1 is SQVTM, CDR2 ANQGSEA, per germline. CDR3 length equals 15 residues. This chain's CDR3 is CSVEHPGWRGGGYTF. The CDR3 nucleotides read TGCAGCGTTGAACACCCCGGTTGGCGGGGAGGAGGCTACACCTTC.

The rearrangement links TRBV5-1 to TRBJ2-7, with TRBD2 matching 7 bases. Per germline, CDR1 SGHRS and CDR2 YFSETQ. V dropped 0 bases and J dropped 2; count of bases not matched to a gene: 8. There are 16 residues in the CDR3. The DNA for the CDR3 is TGCGCCAGCAGCTTGGGTACTAGCGTCAGCCCCTACGAGCAGTACTTC. This gives the protein CASSLGTSVSPYEQYF.

This chain joins TRBV6-6 and TRBJ2-3; 8 nucleotides align to TRBD2. This CDR3 has 15 amino acids. The junction had 10 bases not matched to a gene; V was cut back by 5 bases and J by 6 bases. CDR1 MNHNY and CDR2 SVGAGI come from the germline V gene (reference sequence). This chain's CDR3 is CASSTWAGGSDTQYF. The CDR3, as DNA: TGTGCCAGCAGTACCTGGGCGGGAGGATCCGATACGCAGTATTTT.

V gene TRBV7-9 combines with J gene TRBJ2-1; 9 positions match TRBD2. V lost 5 bases to trimming and J lost 8 bases; unmatched junction nucleotides: 10. CDR1 and CDR2 from the germline V gene are SEHNR and FQNEAQ (reference sequence). The CDR3 has 15 amino acids. The CDR3 is CASSALGGGGHEQFF. DNA of the CDR3: TGTGCCAGCAGCGCCCTGGGCGGGGGGGGGCATGAGCAGTTCTTC.

This clone came up a few times. J is TRBJ2-3 and V is TRBV7-8; D uncertain. CDR3 length: 14 amino acids. Trimming shortened V by 5 bases and J by 0 bases, and 9 bases separated the two germline ends. The germline V gene encodes CDR1 SGHVS and CDR2 FQNEAQ. CDR3 loop: CASSPQTSTDTQYF. The CDR3 DNA reads TGTGCCAGCAGCCCACAAACCAGCACAGATACGCAGTATTTT.

The rearrangement uses TRBV29-1 and TRBJ1-1, with TRBD1 identical over 11 bases. The CDR3 is 12 amino acids. In germline, CDR1 is SQVTM, CDR2 ANQGSEA. The V and J ends lost 1 base and 10 bases, in that order; junction bases with no gene match: 2. CDR3: CSVEGGTGGAFF. DNA of the CDR3: TGCAGCGTTGAAGGGGGGACAGGGGGAGCTTTCTTT.

The chain recombines TRBV21-1 with TRBJ2-7; TRBD2, the table's D call, lacks a check against the DNA. TRBV21-1 has pseudogene status. The length of the CDR3 is 17 residues. The CDR3 bases are TGTGCCACCGAGCCCCTAGCGGGGGGGCCTTTCTCCTACGAGCAGTACTTC. Its translation is CATEPLAGGPFSYEQYF.

This chain connects TRBV30 to TRBJ1-2; 7 bases are a match to TRBD1. CDR1 GTSNPN and CDR2 SVGIG come from the germline V gene (reference sequence). This CDR3 spans 13 amino acids. V dropped 0 bases and J dropped 8; count of bases not matched to a gene: 6. In DNA, the CDR3 is TGTGCCTGGAGTGTAGGACAGGCGGTGGGCTACACCTTC. This codes for CAWSVGQAVGYTF.

V is TRBV7-2 and J is TRBJ2-7, with D possibly TRBD2 on 6 matching bases. Trimming left V 2 bases short and J 1 base short, with 12 bases between. From germline, CDR1 is SGHTA and CDR2 FQGNSA. The CDR3 sequence is 15 residues long. The CDR3 DNA sequence: TGTGCCAGCAGCTTAAGATCGCGGGATTCCTACGAGCAGTACTTC. This encodes CASSLRSRDSYEQYF. The full variable domain, in which reference TRBV7-2 and TRBJ2-7 provide the parts outside the CDR3, is GAGVSQSPSNKVTEKGKDVELRCDPISGHTALYWYRQSLGQGLEFLIYFQGNSAPDKSGLPSDRFSAERTGGSVSTLTIQRTQQEDSAVYLCASSLRSRDSYEQYFGPGTRLTVT.

V gene TRBV9 combines with J gene TRBJ2-7; a possible D gene is TRBD2 (6 bases). Deletions cut 0 bases from V and 5 bases from J, with 12 bases between. CDR1 SGDLS and CDR2 YYNGEE come from the germline V gene. There are 14 residues in the CDR3. DNA of the CDR3: TGTGCCAGCAGCGTAGGGGGGGAGCCCCACGAGCAGTACTTC. Translation: CASSVGGEPHEQYF.

The chain recombines TRBV20-1 with TRBJ1-1, with TRBD1 as a possible D gene (6 bases). The CDR3 is 15 amino acids. V was shortened by 3 bases and J by 4 bases, with 18 bases between the two germline ends. The germline CDR1 and CDR2 sequences are DFQATT and SNEGSKA (reference sequence). The CDR3 loop is CSASGRYEGGTEAFF. CDR3 bases: TGCAGTGCTAGTGGGCGGTACGAAGGGGGCACTGAAGCTTTCTTT.

The V and J genes are TRBV6-1 and TRBJ1-6; 11 bases are shared with TRBD1. V was pared by 4 bases and J by 7 bases, with 6 bases of the junction left unmatched. This CDR3 contains 16 residues. In germline, CDR1 is MNHNS, CDR2 SASEGT. This CDR3 is CASSGGTGGRNSPLHF. The CDR3 DNA is TGTGCCAGCAGTGGAGGGACAGGGGGTCGAAATTCACCCCTCCACTTT.

This chain uses TRBV4-1 with TRBJ2-7, with 9 bases matching TRBD1. V was clipped by 10 bases and J by 7 bases; unmatched bases: 11. Germline V CDR1 and CDR2: MGHRA, YSYEKL. The CDR3 sequence is 13 residues long. CDR3 protein: CATSRDRESEQYF. The CDR3 bases are TGCGCCACGTCTCGGGACAGGGAATCAGAGCAGTACTTC.

The V call is TRBV28, the J call TRBJ2-7; D is ambiguous. With 5 bases removed from V and 2 bases from J, the gap between germline ends came to 7 bases. The CDR3 has 12 residues. The germline V gene encodes CDR1 MDHEN and CDR2 SYDVKM. The CDR3 sequence: CASSAETYEQYF. The CDR3 nucleotides read TGTGCCAGCAGTGCAGAAACCTACGAGCAGTACTTC.

The chain is built from TRBV6-2 or TRBV6-3 and TRBJ1-6; 8 nucleotides align to TRBD1. V gave up 2 bases and J gave up 9 bases; unmatched junction bases: 9. Germline V gene sequence: CDR1 MNHEY, CDR2 SVGEGT. The CDR3 totals 16 residues. This CDR3 is CASSYRTGREGSPLHF. The CDR3 nucleotides read TGTGCCAGCAGTTACAGGACAGGGAGGGAAGGTTCACCCCTCCACTTT.

The chain recombines TRBV9 with TRBJ2-5; 7 bases map to TRBD2. J lost 1 base, V lost 0 bases, and 3 bases had no gene match. From germline, CDR1 is SGDLS and CDR2 YYNGEE. This CDR3 region has 15 residues. DNA of the CDR3: TGTGCCAGCAGCGTAGCGGCTAGCGGCCAAGAGACCCAGTACTTC. It codes for CASSVAASGQETQYF.

This clone occurred a few times. The chain employs TRBV9 and TRBJ1-4; perhaps TRBD1 as D (5 bases). Trimming pared 3 bases from V and 0 bases from J, leaving 9 bases between. The germline gives CDR1 SGDLS, CDR2 YYNGEE. This CDR3 spans 15 amino acids. The CDR3: CASSEAGTTNEKLFF. For the CDR3, the DNA is TGTGCCAGCAGCGAAGCAGGGACAACTAATGAAAAACTGTTTTTT.